This T cell receptor beta chain was recorded in a study of T cells in tumors after PD-1 blockade (dated by TCRdb to the late 2010s). Background for the entire study: Prior checkpoint blockade, systemic immunosuppressant use, and recent radiotherapy or other anti-cancer therapy within 4 weeks were grounds for patient exclusion. Some patients also continued taking vismodegib 150 mg daily during anti-PD-1 treatment. To compare clonotypes in blood and tumor, bulk TCR sequencing was done on over nine peripheral blood samples taken from roughly 5 patients. Clinical response was assessed using RECIST version 1.1. Paired single-cell RNA and TCR sequencing was performed on site-matched tumors from BCC or SCC patients before and after anti-PD-1 therapy. On average, peripheral blood samples had around 110,000 TCR templates (range 24,679-257,772) and about 35,000 unique clonotypes. Treatment consisted of either cemiplimab 350 mg every 2 weeks or pembrolizumab 200 mg every 3 weeks. Here is what the overall study found, with its caveats: Where the novel T cell clones came from was not determined, and possible sources could include lymphoid organs or rare unexpanded clones inside the tumor or in the tumor periphery. Around 39% of TCR clonotypes from the tumor were detected in blood, and certain novel exhausted tumor clones were present in blood collected before treatment, which suggests recruitment from the periphery.

For bulk TCRbeta sequencing, genomic DNA was extracted from tumor biopsies or peripheral blood, and input amounts ranged from roughly 550 ng to 6,500 ng. All patients had histologically proven advanced or metastatic basal or squamous cell carcinoma and were poor candidates for surgical resection. The basal cell carcinoma cohort was made up of about 10 patients, and bulk tumor TCR sequencing was performed for roughly 8 of these patients. About this clone itself: Its antigen is not yet known. No much larger clone exists at a distance of one base, and base qualities are not known.

The trim is 4 bases for V and 11 bases for J, with a gap of 14 bases between the germline ends. Taken from the germline V gene, the CDR1 and CDR2 loops are SGHDN and FVKESK. There are 12 amino acids in the CDR3, from cysteine to phenylalanine inclusive. Just CDR3 DNA is preserved here, 36 bases in frame from base 1. The immunoSEQ platform was used to carry out deep TCRbeta sequencing. The authors' analysis ran thus. Only productive rearrangements were exported from the immunoSEQ Analyzer for downstream analysis. T cell phenotypes were assigned to bulk TCRbeta clonotypes by matching to single-cell RNA+TCR-seq clones sharing the same TCRbeta sequence. Using bulk TCR sequencing data, clone enrichment in tumor was calculated by dividing a clone's tumor frequency by the same clone's PBMC frequency. TCRs were sorted with GLIPH into specificity groups, meaning clusters of distinct TCRs that share CDR3 motifs and likely recognize common antigens. TCRdb retrieved this table from immuneACCESS and kept in-frame rearrangements only. Not all clones are present; in checked studies, unresolved V genes account for under half, and no reason is known for the remainder. That table supplies the V and J calls and clone size; D and trimming were determined from the DNA. The sample table contains more than 45,000 clones; only one count was recorded for 65% to 80% of them. The top ten clones comprise 8% to 9.5% of the sample.

The sequence joins TRBV14 to TRBJ1-1, with no D gene named confidently. Here the sequenced sample was PBMCs, taken before anti-PD-1 therapy. The receptor was derived from a human donor with advanced basal cell or squamous cell carcinoma (not recorded which). The bases are TGTGCCAGCAGCCTTAGAGGCCGGAGGGCTTTCTTT. Its translation reads: CASSLRGRRAFF.